This T cell receptor beta chain was captured by sequencing in a study of cytotoxic CD8 clonotypes in ibrutinib-treated CLL. Study-wide context: Responses: 24 partial, 2 complete; after median roughly 68 months, around 15 stayed remitted, approximately twelve progressed.

Clones were read by immunoSEQ multiplex PCR, and TCRdb kept only the in-frame ones, dropping some. Of 49,000 or so clones listed, 53% are singletons. V was trimmed by 4 bases and J by 5 bases, leaving 5 bases between them. The CDR3 covers 11 residues. From germline, CDR1 is SGHVS and CDR2 FNYEAQ. This clone was counted a few times. The antigen remains unidentified. Study-level points and caveats: Samples were collected at differing times from sustained-remission and progressing patients.

The clonotype was recovered from a human donor with chronic lymphocytic leukemia. V gene TRBV7-6 combines with J gene TRBJ2-5; D not certain. The sample here was PBMCs, taken after 12 months of ibrutinib treatment. As DNA, the CDR3 is TGTGCCAGCAGCTCCTCTGAGACCCAGTACTTC. Protein product: CASSSSETQYF. Combining the CDR3 with reference TRBV7-6 and TRBJ2-5 gives the whole variable domain GAGVSQSPRYKVTKRGQDVALRCDPISGHVSLYWYRQALGQGPEFLTYFNYEAQQDKSGLPNDRFSAERPEGSISTLTIQRTEQRDSAMYRCASSSSETQYFGPGTRLLVL.